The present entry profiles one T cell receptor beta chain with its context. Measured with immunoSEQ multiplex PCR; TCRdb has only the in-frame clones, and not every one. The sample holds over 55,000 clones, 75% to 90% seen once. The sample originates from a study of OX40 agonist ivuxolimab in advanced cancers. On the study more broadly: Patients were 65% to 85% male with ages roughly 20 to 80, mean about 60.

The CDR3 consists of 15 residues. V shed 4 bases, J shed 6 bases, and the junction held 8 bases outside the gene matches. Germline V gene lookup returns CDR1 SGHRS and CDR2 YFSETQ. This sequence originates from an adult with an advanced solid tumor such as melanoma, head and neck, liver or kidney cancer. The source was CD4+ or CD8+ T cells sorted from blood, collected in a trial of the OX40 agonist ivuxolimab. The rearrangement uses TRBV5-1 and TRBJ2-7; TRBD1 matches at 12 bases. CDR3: CASSITGTGGLEQYF. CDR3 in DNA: TGCGCCAGCAGCATCACCGGGACAGGGGGCCTCGAGCAGTACTTC.